This T cell receptor (beta chain) originates from a study of Ad26.COV2.S vaccination and SARS-CoV-2 variants (dated by TCRdb to the early 2020s). About the study as a whole: Donors in the vaccine arm were drawn from COV1001, a multicentre, randomized, double-blind, placebo-controlled phase I-IIa trial testing Ad26.COV2.S in healthy adults. Ad26.COV2.S was given intramuscularly at 5x10^10 or 1x10^11 viral particles, as a single shot or as two shots 56 days apart. The specificity and breadth of SARS-CoV-2-reactive T cell receptors after Ad26.COV2.S vaccination were assessed by TCRbeta repertoire sequencing. A total of 32 samples were included in the TCR-sequenced set, comprising about 20 Ad26.COV2.S vaccine recipients, 5 placebo recipients and 8 SARS-CoV-2 convalescent individuals. Trial participants were randomized into five groups of five, in which low-dose or high-dose Ad26.COV2.S was given once or twice, or placebo was given on both occasions. Throughout the experiments and outcome assessment, investigators stayed blinded to trial group allocation.

Taken from cysteine to phenylalanine, the CDR3 has 15 residues. Kept here is only the CDR3 DNA, which spans 45 bases and is read in frame from base 1. Trimming accounts for 2 bases at V and 3 bases at J, while the number of junction bases matched to no gene is 4. In the germline V gene, CDR1 corresponds to MNHEY and CDR2 to SVGEGT. The intended sense of this specimen's treatment or condition label: roughly 20 received Ad26.COV2.S at low or high dose, single or two shots; about 5 received placebo; per-sample allocation not given. Repertoires of vaccine and placebo recipients were sequenced from samples taken on day 63 after the first injection. Cohort 1b enrolled around 23 adults aged 18-55 years at a single site in Boston, USA, between 29 July and 7 August 2020. Ad26.COV2.S was a replication-incompetent adenovirus type 26 vector that expressed a prefusion-stabilized SARS-CoV-2 spike protein derived from the original Wuhan strain.

The immunoSEQ Assay was used to sequence TCRbeta CDR3 regions. After extraction, genomic DNA underwent amplification by bias-controlled multiplex PCR, followed by high-throughput sequencing. The study's processing was this. Collapsing and filtering of sequences were performed to quantify the absolute abundance of each unique TCRbeta CDR3 region. T cell fraction was estimated by normalization of TCRbeta template counts to usable DNA, with usable DNA being measured through amplification of reference genes present in all nucleated cells. Repertoire TCRs were annotated as SARS-CoV-2-specific when V gene, CDR3 amino acid sequence and J gene were exactly matched to a known reactive TCR set. The reference SARS-CoV-2 TCR set was obtained from MIRA and was filtered for enrichment in COVID-19-positive ImmuneCODE repertoires, whereby public or cross-reactive TCRs were removed. Drawing on the MIRA antigens, annotated TCRs were analysed further at the level of specific ORF or position within ORF. Breadth was defined as annotated unique rearrangements over total unique productive rearrangements; depth was the summed frequency of those rearrangements. Two-sided Wilcoxon rank-sum tests were applied when comparing TCR breadth between groups. The immuneACCESS repertoire file appears here via TCRdb, limited to in-frame rearrangements. These files lack a portion of the clones; in checked studies, under half of the deficit traces to unresolved V genes, and the cause of the others is not known. V and J calls and clone size come straight from that table; D and trimming were deduced from the DNA. For this sample the table gives roughly 300,000 clones, of which around 89% were detected only once. Around 5% of the sample is held by the ten biggest clonotypes.

General conclusions and limits of the study: Compared with placebo recipients, Ad26.COV2.S recipients showed higher spike-specific TCR breadth (P = 0.0014). According to the authors, total T cell responses may have been underestimated by the TCR breadth and depth analyses. Comparable non-spike TCR breadth was observed between vaccine and placebo recipients, consistent with only spike being contained in the vaccine. Comparing responses between vaccine doses or regimens was not something the study was powered to do. After vaccination, spike-specific CD8+ and CD4+ T cell responses were reported to show substantial breadth.

Concerning this clone itself: Its specific antigen is unknown. It has no much larger one-base neighbor in the sample; base qualities were not kept.

This receptor chain uses TRBV6-2 or TRBV6-3 and TRBJ1-5; 7 of the junction bases match TRBD1. The starting material was peripheral blood, obtained in a trial of Ad26.COV2.S vaccine versus placebo. This TCR derives from a person between 18 and 65 years old who received the Ad26.COV2.S COVID-19 vaccine or a placebo. The DNA reads TGTGCCAGCAGTTACCCAGGGGGGCCCAATCAGCCCCAGCATTTT. Its protein is CASSYPGGPNQPQHF.